The 17 T cell receptor beta chains below all came from one sample that was sequenced in a study of T cell responses to AZD1222 COVID-19 vaccine. TCRdb's table, derived via immunoSEQ multiplex PCR, lists solely in-frame clones and lacks some. The sample holds 110,000 to 150,000 clones, around nine tenths seen once. This sample comprised peripheral blood, obtained on day 0 of AZD1222 vaccination. The receptors derive from an adult in good health.

The chain carries TRBV28 and TRBJ2-6, with D tentatively TRBD1 (6 bases). Per the germline V gene, CDR1 is MDHEN and CDR2 is SYDVKM. The CDR3 spans 17 residues. The V end lost 6 bases, the J end lost 0 bases, and 15 bases lay between the germline ends. CDR3 residues: CASSLDSTGSGANVLTF. In DNA, the CDR3 is TGTGCCAGCAGCCTAGACTCGACAGGCTCTGGGGCCAACGTCCTGACTTTC.

The gene calls are TRBV5-6 and TRBJ1-6; unclear D gene. The CDR3 has 14 amino acids. The V end lost 1 base, the J end lost 7 bases, and 9 bases lay between the germline ends. The germline V gene encodes CDR1 SGHDT and CDR2 YYEEEE. The CDR3: CASSLHQLNSPLHF. CDR3 nucleotides: TGTGCCAGCAGCTTGCACCAGCTAAATTCACCCCTCCACTTT.

This clone is a singleton in its sample. The J gene is TRBJ2-5, the V gene TRBV18, with D possibly TRBD1 on 6 matching bases. From germline, CDR1 is KGHSH and CDR2 LQKENI. V was pared by 0 bases and J by 4 bases, with 18 bases between. The CDR3 spans 17 residues. CDR3 sequence reads: CASSPPSRQGKGETQYF. Here the CDR3 DNA reads TGTGCCAGCTCACCACCGAGTAGGCAGGGGAAAGGAGAGACCCAGTACTTC.

The rearrangement joins TRBV15 to TRBJ1-4; D unclear. V dropped 0 bases and J dropped 8 bases, with 13 bases sitting between them. From germline, CDR1 is LNHNV and CDR2 YYDKDF (reference sequence). The CDR3 runs 15 residues. The CDR3, as DNA: TGTGCCACCAGCAGAGATCGGATCGTTAGCGAAAAACTGTTTTTT. This sequence encodes CATSRDRIVSEKLFF.

J is TRBJ1-3 and V is TRBV30; perhaps TRBD1 as D (5 bases). This CDR3 has 15 residues. V dropped 0 bases and J dropped 3 bases, with 12 bases sitting between them. CDR1 is GTSNPN, CDR2 SVGIG, per germline (reference sequence). The CDR3 loop is CAWSVRGGFGNTIYF. DNA of the CDR3: TGTGCCTGGAGTGTAAGGGGAGGTTTTGGAAACACCATATATTTT.

J is TRBJ1-1 and V is TRBV10-3; 7 nucleotides align to TRBD1. The CDR3 covers 12 residues. With 11 bases clipped from V and 1 base from J, the junction kept 4 bases outside the gene matches. CDR1 ENHRY and CDR2 SYGVKD come from the germline V gene. The CDR3 protein is CAVWDRNTEAFF. The CDR3 nucleotides read TGTGCCGTATGGGACAGGAACACTGAAGCTTTCTTT.

The chain combines TRBV19 with TRBJ1-2; 7 positions agree with TRBD1. CDR3 size: 17 residues. Trimming removed 5 bases from V and 7 bases from J; junction bases left unmatched: 19. Looked up from germline, CDR1 is LNHDA and CDR2 is SQIVND (reference sequence). CDR3 protein: CASSSQGPHREKGGYTF. The CDR3 region has the DNA TGTGCCAGTAGTTCACAGGGGCCCCACCGAGAAAAGGGTGGCTACACCTTC.

The V gene is TRBV9, the J gene TRBJ1-2; the D is unclear. The CDR3 has 17 amino acids. The germline gives CDR1 SGDLS, CDR2 YYNGEE. V lost 0 bases and J lost 6, with 21 bases in between. Here the CDR3 reads CASSVDPLASVWDGYTF. The CDR3 nucleotides are TGTGCCAGCAGCGTAGACCCCCTTGCTTCTGTTTGGGATGGCTACACCTTC.

V is TRBV20-1 and J is TRBJ2-7; a weak D match, TRBD2 (5 bases). The ends were cut back, 3 bases at V and 4 bases at J, with 7 bases in the middle. CDR3 length: 11 residues. Per germline, CDR1 DFQATT and CDR2 SNEGSKA (reference sequence). The CDR3 loop is CSARTGYEQYF. In nucleotides, the CDR3 is TGCAGTGCTAGGACGGGGTACGAGCAGTACTTC.

V is TRBV9 and J is TRBJ2-3, with TRBD2 identical over 8 bases. The ends lost 0 bases at V and 3 bases at J; junction bases unmatched: 3. The CDR3 is made up of 15 amino acids. Germline V gives CDR1 SGDLS, CDR2 YYNGEE. CDR3 protein: CASSVVSGSTDTQYF. CDR3 nucleotides: TGTGCCAGCAGCGTAGTAAGCGGGAGTACAGATACGCAGTATTTT.

The chain joins TRBV6-5 to TRBJ2-2; 9 bases are shared with TRBD2. The V gene end was trimmed by 4 bases and the J gene end by 5 bases; junction bases not matched to a gene: 8. In germline, CDR1 is MNHEY, CDR2 SVGAGI. The CDR3 consists of 16 residues. The CDR3 DNA sequence: TGTGCCAGCAGTTCTCACCCCCTAGCGGGAACCGGGGAGCTGTTTTTT. It translates to CASSSHPLAGTGELFF.

The V gene is TRBV4-1, the J gene TRBJ1-2; D perhaps matches TRBD1 (5 bases). The V gene's germline CDR1 is MGHRA and CDR2 YSYEKL. The CDR3 consists of 15 residues. V shed 1 base and J shed 3 bases, with 12 bases lying between them. The CDR3 region is CASSQVSRGDYGYTF. CDR3 bases: TGCGCCAGCAGCCAAGTAAGTCGAGGGGACTATGGCTACACCTTC.

The J gene is TRBJ2-2, the V gene TRBV15, with D perhaps matching TRBD1 (5 bases). The CDR3 covers 16 residues. The germline V gene encodes CDR1 LNHNV and CDR2 YYDKDF (reference sequence). The V gene lost 0 bases and the J gene lost 8 bases, with 16 bases spanning the gap. The CDR3 is CATSRDLPDRQGELFF. CDR3 coding DNA: TGTGCCACCAGCAGAGATCTGCCCGACAGACAAGGGGAGCTGTTTTTT.

CDR3 DNA: TGCGCCAGCAAGGAGGGTGGGGTTGAAAAACTGTTTTTT. As protein: CASKEGGVEKLFF. V is TRBV10-2 and J is TRBJ1-4; D unresolved. Germline lookup yields CDR1 WSHSY and CDR2 SAAADI. The CDR3 consists of 13 residues. Between the trimmed V and J ends, which lost 7 bases and 7 bases, there was a span of 13 bases.

The chain links TRBV30 to TRBJ2-6; no clear D gene. The CDR3 sequence is 15 residues long. V lost 2 bases, J lost 1 base, and 9 bases lay in between. Per the germline V gene, CDR1 is GTSNPN and CDR2 is SVGIG (reference sequence). DNA of the CDR3: TGTGCCTGGAGTCCCCCCCGGTCTGGGGCCAACGTCCTGACTTTC. Protein sequence: CAWSPPRSGANVLTF.

This chain uses TRBV10-2 with TRBJ2-7; 9 bases align to TRBD2. Germline-derived CDR1 and CDR2 are WSHSY and SAAADI. CDR3 size: 15 residues. With 2 bases clipped from V and 3 bases from J, the junction kept 5 bases outside the gene matches. DNA of the CDR3: TGCGCCAGCAGTGAGAAGCTAGCGGGAAGCTACGAGCAGTACTTC. Translation gives CASSEKLAGSYEQYF.

The genes are TRBV20-1 and TRBJ1-5; 7 bases align to TRBD1. V shed 3 bases and J 3 bases; nucleotides not matched to a gene: 5. The germline V gene has CDR1 DFQATT and CDR2 SNEGSKA (reference sequence). The CDR3 contains 14 residues. For the CDR3, the DNA is TGCAGTGCTAGTGGGGGACAGCTCAATCAGCCCCAGCATTTT. Translated: CSASGGQLNQPQHF.